This passage covers 5 T cell receptor beta chains from one sample sequenced in a study of identical twins. Via MiXCR, TCRdb re-called the 5' RACE reads, giving one row per CDR3 protein. Found here are 600,000 to 800,000 distinct CDR3 sequences, 20% to 25% of them singletons; the top ten hold around 4.5%. A further study also used this sample, focusing on T cells expressing NK-cell markers.

The sample comprised PBMCs. All receptors derive from a woman under 30 in good health.

CDR3 region: CATSREWGGLAGGSYNEQFF. CDR3 DNA sequence: TGTGCCACCAGCAGAGAGTGGGGCGGACTAGCGGGAGGGTCCTACAATGAGCAGTTCTTC. This chain links TRBV15 with TRBJ2-1, with 15 bases fitting TRBD2. The J segment lost 1 base and the V segment lost 0 bases, leaving 7 bases of the junction unmatched. Germline CDR1 reads LNHNV; CDR2 reads YYDKDF (reference sequence). The CDR3 covers 20 residues. Variable domain in full (rest from reference TRBV15 and TRBJ2-1): DAMVIQNPRYQVTQFGKPVTLSCSQTLNHNVMYWYQQKSSQAPKLLFHYYDKDFNNEADTPDNFQSRRPNTSFCFLDIRSPGLGDTAMYLCATSREWGGLAGGSYNEQFFGPGTRLTVL.

The sample holds a few counts of this clonotype. The chain combines TRBV5-1 with TRBJ2-3; possibly TRBD2 for D (5 bases). With 4 bases removed from V and 5 bases from J, the gap between germline ends came to 11 bases. The CDR3 is 13 residues long. CDR1 is SGHRS, CDR2 YFSETQ, per germline. The CDR3 coding sequence is TGCGCCAGCAGCCCCGCGGCGGGAGATACGCAGTATTTT. This codes for CASSPAAGDTQYF. The entire variable domain, with the rest obtained from reference TRBV5-1 and TRBJ2-3, is as follows: KAGVTQTPRYLIKTRGQQVTLSCSPISGHRSVSWYQQTPGQGLQFLFEYFSETQRNKGNFPGRFSGRQFSNSRSEMNVSTLELGDSALYLCASSPAAGDTQYFGPGTRLTVL.

CDR3 sequence (DNA): TGTGCCAGCAGACCTCGGGGACTAGCGGGGGATGAGCAGTTCTTC. Its translation is CASRPRGLAGDEQFF. V is TRBV12-3 or TRBV12-4 and J is TRBJ2-1; 14 bases fit TRBD2. The trim removed 6 bases at V and 8 bases at J, leaving 6 bases unmatched. This CDR3 spans 15 amino acids.

This clonotype was seen more than once but under ten times. The V gene is TRBV20-1, the J gene TRBJ2-5; perhaps TRBD1 as D (6 bases). CDR1 and CDR2 from the germline V gene are DFQATT and SNEGSKA (reference sequence). This CDR3 comprises 14 residues. V was pared by 5 bases and J by 5 bases, with 18 bases between. CDR3 sequence (DNA): TGCAGTGCTTCCCAACGGGAAGACAGGGAGACCCAGTACTTC. As protein: CSASQREDRETQYF.

This clonotype has ten or more counts. Here the CDR3 DNA reads TGCAGTGCTAGAGACAGGGGTGGTACTGAAGCTTTCTTT. This sequence encodes CSARDRGGTEAFF. The rearrangement uses TRBV20-1 and TRBJ1-1; TRBD1 might be the D (6 bases). V was clipped by 0 bases and J by 5 bases, with 10 bases between them. CDR1 and CDR2 (germline): DFQATT, SNEGSKA (reference sequence). CDR3 size: 13 residues.